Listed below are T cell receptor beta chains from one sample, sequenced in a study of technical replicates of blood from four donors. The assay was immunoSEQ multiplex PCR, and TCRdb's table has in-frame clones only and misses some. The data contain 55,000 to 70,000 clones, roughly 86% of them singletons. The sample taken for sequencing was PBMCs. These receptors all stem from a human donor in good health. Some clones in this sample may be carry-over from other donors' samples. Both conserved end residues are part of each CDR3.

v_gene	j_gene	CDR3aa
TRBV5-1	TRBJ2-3	CASSPGGGSTDTQYF
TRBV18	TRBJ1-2	CASSPDREKGYTF
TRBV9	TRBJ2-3	CASSVRGGLTDTQYF
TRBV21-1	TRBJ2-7	CASSRGLAGVNEQYF
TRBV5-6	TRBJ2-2	CASSFGGGTYTGELFF
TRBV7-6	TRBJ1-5	CASSPTQGVSNQPQHF
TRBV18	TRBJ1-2	CASSPQGGDYGYTF
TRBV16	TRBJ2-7	CASSRQRYEQYF
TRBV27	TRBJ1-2	CASSGGANRVNYGYTF
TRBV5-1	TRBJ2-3	CASSLAATTSTDTQYF
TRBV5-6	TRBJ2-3	CASSLAGRITDTQYF
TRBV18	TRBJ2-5	CASSPVLATETQYF
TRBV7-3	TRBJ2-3	CASSALGRRTSTDTQYF
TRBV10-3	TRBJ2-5	CAISAGETQYF
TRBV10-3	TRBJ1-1	CAIRPDRERAEAFF
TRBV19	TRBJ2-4	CASSSGSEFGIQYF
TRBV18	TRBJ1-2	CASSPTAVDRAYGYTF
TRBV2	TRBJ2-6	CASRGGGAEVSGANVLTF
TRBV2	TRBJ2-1	CASSKNTPLGYNEQFF
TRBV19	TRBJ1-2	CASSIVVAGPGYTF